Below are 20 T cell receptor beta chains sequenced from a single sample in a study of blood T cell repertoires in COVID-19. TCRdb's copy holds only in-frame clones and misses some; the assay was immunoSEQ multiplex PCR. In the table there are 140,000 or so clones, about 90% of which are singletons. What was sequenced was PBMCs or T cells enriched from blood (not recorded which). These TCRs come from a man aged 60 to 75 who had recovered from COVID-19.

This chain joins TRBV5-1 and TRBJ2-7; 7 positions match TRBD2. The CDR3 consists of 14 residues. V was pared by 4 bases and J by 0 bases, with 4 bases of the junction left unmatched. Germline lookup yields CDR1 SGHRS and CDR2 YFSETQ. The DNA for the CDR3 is TGCGCCAGCAGCACCTCGGGGGGCTCCTACGAGCAGTACTTC. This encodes CASSTSGGSYEQYF.

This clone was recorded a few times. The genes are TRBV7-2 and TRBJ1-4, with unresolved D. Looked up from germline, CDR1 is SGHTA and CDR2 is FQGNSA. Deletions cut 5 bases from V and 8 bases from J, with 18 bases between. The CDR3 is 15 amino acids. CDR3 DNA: TGTGCCAGCAGCCGTGGGTGGCAGTCGGGGGAAAAACTGTTTTTT. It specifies CASSRGWQSGEKLFF.

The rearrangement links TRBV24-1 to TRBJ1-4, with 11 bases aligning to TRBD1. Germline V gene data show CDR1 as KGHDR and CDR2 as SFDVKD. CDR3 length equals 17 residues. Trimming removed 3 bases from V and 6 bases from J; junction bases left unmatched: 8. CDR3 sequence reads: CATSDPGQGASDEKLFF. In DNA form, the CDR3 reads TGTGCCACCAGTGATCCAGGACAGGGGGCATCGGATGAAAAACTGTTTTTT.

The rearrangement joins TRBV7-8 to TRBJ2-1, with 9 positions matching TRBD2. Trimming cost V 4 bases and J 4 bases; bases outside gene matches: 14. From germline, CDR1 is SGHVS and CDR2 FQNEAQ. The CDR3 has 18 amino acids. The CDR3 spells CASSSRFPPSGNYNEQFF. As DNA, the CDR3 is TGTGCCAGCAGCTCCCGGTTTCCGCCTAGCGGGAATTACAATGAGCAGTTCTTC.

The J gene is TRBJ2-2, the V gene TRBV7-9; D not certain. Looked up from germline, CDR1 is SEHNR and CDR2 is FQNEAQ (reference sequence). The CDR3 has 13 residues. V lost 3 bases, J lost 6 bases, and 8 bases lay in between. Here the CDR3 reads CASSLFQAGELFF. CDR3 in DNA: TGTGCCAGCAGCTTGTTTCAGGCCGGGGAGCTGTTTTTT.

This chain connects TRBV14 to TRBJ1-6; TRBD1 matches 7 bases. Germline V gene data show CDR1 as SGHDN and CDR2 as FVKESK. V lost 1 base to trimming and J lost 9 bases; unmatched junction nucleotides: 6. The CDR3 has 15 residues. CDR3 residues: CASSQGQGVGSPLHF. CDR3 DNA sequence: TGTGCCAGCAGCCAAGGACAGGGAGTGGGTTCACCCCTCCACTTT. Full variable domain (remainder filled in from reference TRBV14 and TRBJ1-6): EAGVTQFPSHSVIEKGQTVTLRCDPISGHDNLYWYRRVMGKEIKFLLHFVKESKQDESGMPNNRFLAERTGGTYSTLKVQPAELEDSGVYFCASSQGQGVGSPLHFGNGTRLTVT.

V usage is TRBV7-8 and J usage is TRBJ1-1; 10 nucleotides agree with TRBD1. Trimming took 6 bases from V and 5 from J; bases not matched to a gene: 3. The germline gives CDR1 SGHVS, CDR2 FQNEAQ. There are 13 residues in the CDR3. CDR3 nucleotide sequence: TGTGCCAGCAGGGACAGGGGGGGAACTGAAGCTTTCTTT. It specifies CASRDRGGTEAFF.

The CDR3 region has the DNA TGTGCCAGCAGCTTGTCGAGCGGGAGGTTGAATGAGCAGTTCTTC. The encoded protein is CASSLSSGRLNEQFF. The J gene is TRBJ2-1, the V gene TRBV7-2; TRBD2 matches at 9 bases. This CDR3 has 15 amino acids. V shed 3 bases, J shed 7 bases, and the junction held 7 bases outside the gene matches. Germline values: CDR1 SGHTA, CDR2 FQGNSA.

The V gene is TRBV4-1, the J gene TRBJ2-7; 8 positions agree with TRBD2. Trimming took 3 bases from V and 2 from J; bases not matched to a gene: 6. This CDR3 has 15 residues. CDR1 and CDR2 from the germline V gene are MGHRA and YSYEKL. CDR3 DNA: TGCGCCAGCAGCCAGGGACTAGATTCGACCTACGAGCAGTACTTC. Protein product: CASSQGLDSTYEQYF.

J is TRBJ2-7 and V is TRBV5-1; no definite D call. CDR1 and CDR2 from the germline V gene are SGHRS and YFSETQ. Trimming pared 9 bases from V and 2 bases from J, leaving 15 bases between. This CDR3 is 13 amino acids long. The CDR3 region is CATPTGGPYEQYF. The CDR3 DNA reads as TGCGCCACACCTACGGGTGGCCCCTACGAGCAGTACTTC.

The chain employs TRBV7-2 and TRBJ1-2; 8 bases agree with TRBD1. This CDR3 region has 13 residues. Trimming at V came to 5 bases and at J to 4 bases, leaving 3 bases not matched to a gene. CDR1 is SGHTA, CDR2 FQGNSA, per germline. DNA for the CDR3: TGTGCCAGCAGCGCCGGGACAGGCTATGGCTACACCTTC. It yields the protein CASSAGTGYGYTF.

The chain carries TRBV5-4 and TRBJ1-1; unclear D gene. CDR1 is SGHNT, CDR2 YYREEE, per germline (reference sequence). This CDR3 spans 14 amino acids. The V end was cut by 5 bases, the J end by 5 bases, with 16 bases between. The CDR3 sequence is CASRAVEVGTEAFF. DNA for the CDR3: TGTGCCAGCAGGGCGGTGGAAGTAGGTACTGAAGCTTTCTTT.

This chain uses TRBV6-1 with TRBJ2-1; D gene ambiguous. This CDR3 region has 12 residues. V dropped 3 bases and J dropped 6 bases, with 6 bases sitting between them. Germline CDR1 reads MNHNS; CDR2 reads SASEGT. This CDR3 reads CASSDSINEQFF. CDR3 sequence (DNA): TGTGCCAGCAGTGATTCCATCAATGAGCAGTTCTTC.

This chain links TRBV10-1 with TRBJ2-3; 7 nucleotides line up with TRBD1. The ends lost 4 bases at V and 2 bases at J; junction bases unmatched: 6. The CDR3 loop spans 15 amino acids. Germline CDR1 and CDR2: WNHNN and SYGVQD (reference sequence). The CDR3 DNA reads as TGCGCCAGCAGTGGACAGGGACCCGTCACAGATACGCAGTATTTT. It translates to CASSGQGPVTDTQYF.

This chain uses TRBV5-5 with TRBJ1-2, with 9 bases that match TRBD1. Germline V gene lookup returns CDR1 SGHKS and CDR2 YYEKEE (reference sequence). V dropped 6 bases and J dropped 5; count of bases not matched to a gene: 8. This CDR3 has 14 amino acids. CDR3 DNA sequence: TGTGCCAGCACCGGAACAGGGGGCGCGTATGGCTACACCTTC. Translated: CASTGTGGAYGYTF.

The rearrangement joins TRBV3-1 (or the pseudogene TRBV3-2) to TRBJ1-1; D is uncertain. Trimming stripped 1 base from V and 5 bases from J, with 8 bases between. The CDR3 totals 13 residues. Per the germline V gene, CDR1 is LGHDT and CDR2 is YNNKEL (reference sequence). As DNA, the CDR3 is TGTGCCAGCAGCCAAGTATCGGGGACTGAAGCTTTCTTT. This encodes CASSQVSGTEAFF.

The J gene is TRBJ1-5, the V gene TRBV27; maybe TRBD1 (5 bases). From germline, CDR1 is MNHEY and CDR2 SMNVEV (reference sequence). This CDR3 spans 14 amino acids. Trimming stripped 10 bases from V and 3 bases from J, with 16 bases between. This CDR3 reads CATSPGGTNQPQHF. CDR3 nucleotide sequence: TGTGCCACCTCACCGGGGGGGACCAATCAGCCCCAGCATTTT.

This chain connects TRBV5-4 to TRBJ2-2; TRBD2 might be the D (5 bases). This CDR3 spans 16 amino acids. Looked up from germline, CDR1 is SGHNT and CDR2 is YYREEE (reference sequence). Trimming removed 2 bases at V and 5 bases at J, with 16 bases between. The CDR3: CASSFYTPRRTGELFF. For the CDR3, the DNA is TGTGCCAGCAGCTTCTATACTCCCCGGAGGACCGGGGAGCTGTTTTTT. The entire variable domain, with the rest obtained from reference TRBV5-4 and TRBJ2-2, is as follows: ETGVTQSPTHLIKTRGQQVTLRCSSQSGHNTVSWYQQALGQGPQFIFQYYREEENGRGNFPPRFSGLQFPNYSSELNVNALELDDSALYLCASSFYTPRRTGELFFGEGSRLTVL.

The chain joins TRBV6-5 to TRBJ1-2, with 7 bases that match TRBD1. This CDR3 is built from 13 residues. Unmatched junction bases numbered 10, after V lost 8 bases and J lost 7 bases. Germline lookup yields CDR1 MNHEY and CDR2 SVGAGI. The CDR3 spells CASVGTVEGGYTF. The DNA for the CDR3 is TGTGCCAGCGTTGGGACAGTGGAAGGTGGCTACACCTTC.

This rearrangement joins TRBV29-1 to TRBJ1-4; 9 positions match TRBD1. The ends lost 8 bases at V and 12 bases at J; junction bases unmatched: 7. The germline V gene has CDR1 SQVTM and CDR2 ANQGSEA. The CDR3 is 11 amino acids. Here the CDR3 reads CSTQQGAELFF. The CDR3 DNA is TGCAGCACCCAACAGGGGGCGGAACTGTTTTTT.